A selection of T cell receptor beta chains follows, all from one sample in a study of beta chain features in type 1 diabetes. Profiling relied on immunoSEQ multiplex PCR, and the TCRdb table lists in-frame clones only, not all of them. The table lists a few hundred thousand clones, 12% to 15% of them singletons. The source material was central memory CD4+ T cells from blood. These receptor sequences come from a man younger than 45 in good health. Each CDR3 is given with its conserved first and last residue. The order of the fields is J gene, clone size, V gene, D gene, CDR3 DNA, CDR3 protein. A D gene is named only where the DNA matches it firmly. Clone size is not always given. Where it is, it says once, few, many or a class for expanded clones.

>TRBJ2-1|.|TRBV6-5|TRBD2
TGTGCCAGCAGCATGAGCGGGGGGCCCTCCAATGAGCAGTTCTTC
CASSMSGGPSNEQFF
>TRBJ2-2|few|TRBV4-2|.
TGTGCCAGCAGCCAAGCTAGTAACACCGGGGAGCTGTTTTTT
CASSQASNTGELFF
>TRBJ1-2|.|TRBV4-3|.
TGCGCCAGCAGCCAAGATGAGGGACCGCGGTCTTACTATGGCTACACCTTC
CASSQDEGPRSYYGYTF
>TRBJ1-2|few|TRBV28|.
TGTGCCAGCAGTTTAGGGGGCTATGGCTACACCTTC
CASSLGGYGYTF
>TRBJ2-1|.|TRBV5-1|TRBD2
TGCGCCAGCCGGACTAGCGGGAGGGCCAATGAGCAGTTCTTC
CASRTSGRANEQFF
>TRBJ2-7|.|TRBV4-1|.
TGCGCCAGCAGCCAACAGGAATCCTACGAGCAGTACTTC
CASSQQESYEQYF
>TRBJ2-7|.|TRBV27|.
TGTGCCAGCAGTTTAACAGCTTCCTACGAGCAGTACTTC
CASSLTASYEQYF
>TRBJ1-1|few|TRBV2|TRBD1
TGTGCCAGCAGCGGGGACAGGGGGCTTACTGAAGCTTTCTTT
CASSGDRGLTEAFF
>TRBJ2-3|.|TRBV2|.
TGTGCCAGCAGGGTCCTCGCAGATACGCAGTATTTT
CASRVLADTQYF
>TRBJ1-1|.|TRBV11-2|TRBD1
TGTGCCAGCACCCCAGGGGGGTCTACGAACACTGAAGCTTTCTTT
CASTPGGSTNTEAFF
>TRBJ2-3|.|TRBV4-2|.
TGTGCCAGCAGCTCCGGGGCCAGCACAGATACGCAGTATTTT
CASSSGASTDTQYF
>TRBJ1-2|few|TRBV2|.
TGTGCCAGCAGGGGCATACACAGAAACTATGGCTACACCTTC
CASRGIHRNYGYTF
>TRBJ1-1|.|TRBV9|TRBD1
TGTGCCAGCAGCGCCGGCCCGGGACAGGGGAGGGGTAGTGGGGCTTTCTTT
CASSAGPGQGRGSGAFF
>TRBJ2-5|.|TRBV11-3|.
TGTGCCAGCAGCTTGAGGGGAGGGGGCTGGCAAGAAGAGACCCAGTACTTC
CASSLRGGGWQEETQYF
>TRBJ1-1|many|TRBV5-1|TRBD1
TGCGCCAGCAGCAGAGGACAGGGGACGAACACTGAAGCTTTCTTT
CASSRGQGTNTEAFF
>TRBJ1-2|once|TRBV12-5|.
TGTGCTAGTGGTTTGGGCGTTTTAAACTATGGCTACACCTTC
CASGLGVLNYGYTF
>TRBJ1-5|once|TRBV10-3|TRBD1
TGTGCCATCAGTGACGGGACAGGGGGGGTAGTTAGCAATCAGCCCCAGCATTTT
CAISDGTGGVVSNQPQHF
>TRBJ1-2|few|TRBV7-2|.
TGTGCCAGCAGCTCCAAGGGCGGCTATGGCTACACCTTC
CASSSKGGYGYTF
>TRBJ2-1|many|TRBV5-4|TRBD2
TGTGCCAGCAGCTTGCCGGGTAGCGGGGGGTACAATGAGCAGTTCTTC
CASSLPGSGGYNEQFF
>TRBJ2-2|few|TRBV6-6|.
TGTGCCACCAAACCGGACTCGAACACCGGGGAGCTGTTTTTT
CATKPDSNTGELFF
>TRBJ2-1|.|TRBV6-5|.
TGTGCCAGCAGTTACCTCCCCACTAGTGAGCAGTTCTTC
CASSYLPTSEQFF
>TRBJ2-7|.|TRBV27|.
TGTGCCAGCAGTTTAAAATGGGGATACGAGCAGTACTTC
CASSLKWGYEQYF
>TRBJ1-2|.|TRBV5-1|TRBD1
TGCGCCAGCAGTTCACCGGGACAGGGAGTGTATGGCTACACCTTC
CASSSPGQGVYGYTF
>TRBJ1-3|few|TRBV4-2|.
TGTGCCAGCAGCCAAGGCCTAGGAAACACCATATATTTT
CASSQGLGNTIYF
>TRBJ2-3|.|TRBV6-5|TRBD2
TGTGCCAGCAGTCGCGGGAGAGCAACAGATACGCAGTATTTT
CASSRGRATDTQYF
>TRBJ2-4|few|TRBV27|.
TGTGCCAGCAGTTCCCTAGCCAAAAACATTCAGTACTTC
CASSSLAKNIQYF
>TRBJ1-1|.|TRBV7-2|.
TGTGCCAGCAGCTTAGACGGCAGGCTTATGAACACTGAAGCTTTCTTT
CASSLDGRLMNTEAFF
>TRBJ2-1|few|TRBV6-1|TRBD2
TGTGCCAGCAGAGGCGGGGGGGCCAACAATGAGCAGTTCTTC
CASRGGGANNEQFF
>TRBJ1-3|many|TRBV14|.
TGTGCCAGCAGCCAAGCCTTGGGAAACACCATATATTTT
CASSQALGNTIYF
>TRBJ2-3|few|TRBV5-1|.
TGCGCCAGCAGCTTGGGACAGGTTAGGAGCACAGATACGCAGTATTTT
CASSLGQVRSTDTQYF
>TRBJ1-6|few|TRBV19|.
TGTGCCAGTAGACAGACGGAGAATTCACCCCTCCACTTT
CASRQTENSPLHF
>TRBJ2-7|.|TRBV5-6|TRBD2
TGTGCCAGCAGCGGACTAGGTTCCTACGAGCAGTACTTC
CASSGLGSYEQYF
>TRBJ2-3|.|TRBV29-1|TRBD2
TGCAGCGTTTCCGTAACTAGCGGAAACACAGATACGCAGTATTTT
CSVSVTSGNTDTQYF
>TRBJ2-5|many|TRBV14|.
TGTGCCAGCAGCGGGGGAGAGACCCAGTACTTC
CASSGGETQYF
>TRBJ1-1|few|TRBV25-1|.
TGTGCCAGCAGTGAATCATTGACTGGGTTCGCTAAAGCTTTCTTT
CASSESLTGFAKAFF
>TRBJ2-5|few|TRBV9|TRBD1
TGTGCCAGCAGCATCGGACAGGGGCAAGAGACCCAGTACTTC
CASSIGQGQETQYF
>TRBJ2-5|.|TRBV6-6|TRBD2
TGTGCCAGCAGAGGGACTAGCGGAGAGACCCAGTACTTC
CASRGTSGETQYF
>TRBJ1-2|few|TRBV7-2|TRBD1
TGTGCCAGCAGCTTAGAGACAGGGGGCCCCGGCTACACCTTC
CASSLETGGPGYTF
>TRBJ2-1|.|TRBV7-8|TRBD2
TGTGCCAGCAGCTCCGGACTAGCGGAGACTGAGCAGTTCTTC
CASSSGLAETEQFF
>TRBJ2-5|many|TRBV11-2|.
TGTGCCAGCAGCTCTCAGACTGGGGAGACCCAGTACTTC
CASSSQTGETQYF
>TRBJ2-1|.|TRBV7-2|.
TGTGCCAGCAGCTGGTCCAATGAGCAGTTCTTC
CASSWSNEQFF
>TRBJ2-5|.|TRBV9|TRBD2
TGTGCCAGCAGCCCGGGACTAGTTCGGGAGACCCAGTACTTC
CASSPGLVRETQYF
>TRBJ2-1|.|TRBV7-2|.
TGTGCCAGCAGCTTACTTGGGGAGCAGTTCTTC
CASSLLGEQFF
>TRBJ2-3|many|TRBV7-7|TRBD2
TGTGCCAGCAGCTATAGCGGGAGTGGTGCGCAGTATTTT
CASSYSGSGAQYF
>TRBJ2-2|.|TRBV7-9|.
TGTGCCAGCAGCTTAACGGACACAAACACCGGGGAGCTGTTTTTT
CASSLTDTNTGELFF
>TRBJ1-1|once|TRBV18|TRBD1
TGTGCCAGCTCACCTCAGCAGGGGGCAGCTGAAGCTTTCTTT
CASSPQQGAAEAFF
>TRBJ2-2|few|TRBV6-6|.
TGTGCCAGCAGTCCTGGGGAGCACGGGGAGCTGTTTTTT
CASSPGEHGELFF
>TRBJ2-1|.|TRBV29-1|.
TGCAGCGTTTCACGCTCAGGTTATGAGCAGTTCTTC
CSVSRSGYEQFF
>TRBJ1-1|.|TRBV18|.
TGTGCCAGCTCACCACGACTATTTGGGGGGGGGAACACTGAAGCTTTCTTT
CASSPRLFGGGNTEAFF
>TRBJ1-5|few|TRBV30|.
TGTGCCTGGAATCAGGGAAACAATCAGCCCCAGCATTTT
CAWNQGNNQPQHF
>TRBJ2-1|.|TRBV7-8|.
TGTGCCAGCAGCTTAGTATTAGGCGGGCAATTTTCTAATGAGCAGTTCTTC
CASSLVLGGQFSNEQFF
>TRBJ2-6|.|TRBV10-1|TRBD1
TGCGCCAGCAGCGCCGGGACAGGGGGTCTGGAATCTGGGGCCAACGTCCTGACTTTC
CASSAGTGGLESGANVLTF
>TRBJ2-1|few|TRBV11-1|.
TGTGCCAGCAGCTTAGCCACTGCGCAATCACAGTTCTTC
CASSLATAQSQFF
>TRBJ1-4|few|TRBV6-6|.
TGTGCCAGTTCATCATCTATTGCAACTAATGAAAAACTGTTTTTT
CASSSSIATNEKLFF
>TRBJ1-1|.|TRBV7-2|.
TGTGCCTGGCGGTCCGACACTGAAGCTTTCTTT
CAWRSDTEAFF
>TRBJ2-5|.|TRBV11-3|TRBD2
TGTGCCAGCAGCCCACGACTAGCGGGGGGCCAAGAGACCCAGTACTTC
CASSPRLAGGQETQYF